This T cell receptor (beta chain) comes out of a study of T cells in Graves' hyperthyroidism and ophthalmopathy. Amplified regions were TCR beta CDR3 sequences from RNA transcripts. An initial round of RT-PCR targeting the TCR CDR3 relied on the HTBI primer set. TCRdb passed the multiplex PCR reads through MiXCR, listing each CDR3 protein once. The sample shows 700,000 or so distinct CDR3 sequences, about a sixth of them seen only once. Many counts were recorded for this clonotype. The target antigen is unknown. The V segment lost 5 bases and the J segment 3 bases; nucleotides outside the gene matches: 6. Germline V lookup: CDR1 SGHTA, CDR2 FQGNSA. This CDR3 is 14 amino acids long. The authors deemed Graves' hyperthyroidism stable absent ophthalmopathy progression within 18 months. On the basis of clinical symptoms, serum thyroxine and TRAb, thyroid ultrasound and orbital computed tomography, diagnoses were made. An approximately 9.8 ml volume of fresh peripheral blood provided the PBMCs.

Study-level results: Ophthalmopathy onset followed model prediction by a median approximately seven months.

The chain has TRBV7-2 and TRBJ2-7, with 8 nucleotides matching TRBD2. Sample: blood. The origin of this receptor is a man aged 18 to 29 with Graves' hyperthyroidism. CDR3 loop: CASSLSGVGYEQYF. In DNA form, the CDR3 reads TGTGCCAGCAGCCTTAGCGGGGTGGGCTACGAGCAGTACTTC.